This T cell receptor beta chain comes out of a study of cytomegalovirus exposure and HLA in healthy donors. The study's findings and limits: CMV serostatus was the sole immune exposure information available. From TCR beta sequences, most subjects' HLA-A and HLA-B alleles were reportedly predicted accurately. The number of N-insertions in an Asian-associated ancestry cluster was reportedly below the roughly 620-donor mean in a later analysis.

A multiplex PCR was run with 60 Vbeta primers and 13 Jbeta primers. Sequencing was performed with immunoSEQ multiplex PCR; in TCRdb, only in-frame clones are kept and a portion is missing. The table shows about 180,000 clones, with approximately 81% occurring only once. Germline V lookup: CDR1 SGHDT, CDR2 YYEEEE. There are 13 residues in the CDR3. V was pared by 3 bases and J by 1 base, with 6 bases between. A remark on this clone: Its antigen is not identified.

The receptor comes from a woman aged 25 to 45 in good health and CMV-seronegative. This chain uses TRBV5-6 with TRBJ2-3, with D uncertain. Material for sequencing was PBMCs. Here the CDR3 reads CASSWAGTDTQYF. The CDR3 DNA follows: TGTGCCAGCAGCTGGGCTGGCACAGATACGCAGTATTTT.